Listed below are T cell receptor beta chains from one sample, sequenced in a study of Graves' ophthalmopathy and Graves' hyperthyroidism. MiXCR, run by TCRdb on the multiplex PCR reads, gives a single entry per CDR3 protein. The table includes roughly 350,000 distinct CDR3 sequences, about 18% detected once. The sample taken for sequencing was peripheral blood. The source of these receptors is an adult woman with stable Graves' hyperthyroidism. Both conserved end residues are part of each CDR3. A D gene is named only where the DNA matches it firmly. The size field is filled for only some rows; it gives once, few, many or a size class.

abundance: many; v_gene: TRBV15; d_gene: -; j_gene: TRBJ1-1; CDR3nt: TGTGCCACCAGCAGATCACAGGGCATGAACACTGAAGCTTTCTTT; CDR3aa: CATSRSQGMNTEAFF
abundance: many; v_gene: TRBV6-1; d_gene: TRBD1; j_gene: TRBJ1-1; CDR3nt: TGTGCCAGCAGTGCACGGACAGGGGGGGCTTTCTTT; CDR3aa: CASSARTGGAFF
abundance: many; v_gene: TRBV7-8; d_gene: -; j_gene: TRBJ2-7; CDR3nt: TGTGCCAGCAGATCCGGGACAAATCTGGGTGAGCAGTACTTC; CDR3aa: CASRSGTNLGEQYF
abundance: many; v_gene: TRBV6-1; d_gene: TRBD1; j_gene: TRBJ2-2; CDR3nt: TGTGCCAGCGGAACCGGGACAGGGAACGGGGAGCTGTTTTTT; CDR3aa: CASGTGTGNGELFF
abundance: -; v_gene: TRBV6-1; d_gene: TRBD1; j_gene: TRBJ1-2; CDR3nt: TGTGCCAGCAGTGACCGGGCTGGGGACAGAGAATATGGCTACACCTTC; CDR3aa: CASSDRAGDREYGYTF
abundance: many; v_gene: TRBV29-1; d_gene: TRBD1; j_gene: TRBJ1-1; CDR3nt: TGCAGCGTAGGAACAGGGGGAATGAACACTGAAGCTTTCTTT; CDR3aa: CSVGTGGMNTEAFF
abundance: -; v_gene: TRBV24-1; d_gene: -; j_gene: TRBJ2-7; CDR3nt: TGTGCCACCAGTCGCGGGCCGAGGGAGCAGTACTTC; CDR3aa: CATSRGPREQYF
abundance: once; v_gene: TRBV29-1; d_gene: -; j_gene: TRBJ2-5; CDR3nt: TGCAGCGTGGGGGCTAGTAGGGGAGAGACCCAGTACTTC; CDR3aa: CSVGASRGETQYF
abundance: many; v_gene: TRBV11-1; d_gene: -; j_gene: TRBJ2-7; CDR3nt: TGTGCCAGCAGCTCCTTTGTTAACGGGGAGCAGTACTTC; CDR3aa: CASSSFVNGEQYF
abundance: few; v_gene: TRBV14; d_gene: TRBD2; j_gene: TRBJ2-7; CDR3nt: TGTGCCAGCAGCCAAGAGGCCAGCGGGAGTTTTTTCTACGAGCAGTACTTC; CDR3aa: CASSQEASGSFFYEQYF
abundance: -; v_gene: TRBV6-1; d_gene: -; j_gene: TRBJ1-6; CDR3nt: TGTGCCAGCAGTCGCCGCCAAGGGGTATTTAATTCACCCCTCCACTTT; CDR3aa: CASSRRQGVFNSPLHF
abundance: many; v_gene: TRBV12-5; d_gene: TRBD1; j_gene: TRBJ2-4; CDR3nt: TGTGCTAGTGGTACCGGACAGGGGGCGCCGATCAACATTCAGTACTTC; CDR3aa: CASGTGQGAPINIQYF
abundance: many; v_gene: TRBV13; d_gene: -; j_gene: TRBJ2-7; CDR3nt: TGTGCCAGCAGCTTAGGCAAGATCAGCATGCAGTACTTC; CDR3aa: CASSLGKISMQYF
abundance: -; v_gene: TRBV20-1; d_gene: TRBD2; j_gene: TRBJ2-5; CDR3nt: TGCAGTGCTAGAGCCAGCGGGGCCCCCCGAGAGACCCAGTACTTC; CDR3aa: CSARASGAPRETQYF
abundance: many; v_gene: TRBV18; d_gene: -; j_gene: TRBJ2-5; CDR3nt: TGTGCCAGCTCACCCTCGGCAGGCCAAGAGACCCAGTACTTC; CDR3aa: CASSPSAGQETQYF
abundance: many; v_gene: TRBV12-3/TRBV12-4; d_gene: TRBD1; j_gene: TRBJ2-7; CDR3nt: TGTGCCAGCAGTTTAGAAAGGGACAGGGGATACGAGCAGTACTTC; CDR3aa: CASSLERDRGYEQYF
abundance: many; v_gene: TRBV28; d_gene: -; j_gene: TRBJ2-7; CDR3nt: TGTGCCAGCTCGATTCCGGGACAAAGATTTTCGGCTTCCTACGAGCAGTACTTC; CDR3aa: CASSIPGQRFSASYEQYF
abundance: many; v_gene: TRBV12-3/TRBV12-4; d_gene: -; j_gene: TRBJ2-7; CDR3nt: TGTGCCAGCAGTTCCTCCGACAGGTTGCCGTACGAGCAGTACTTC; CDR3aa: CASSSSDRLPYEQYF
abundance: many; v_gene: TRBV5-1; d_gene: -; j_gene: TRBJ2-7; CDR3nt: TGCGCCAGCAGCCTCGGCGGGACAGTTAACTACGAGCAGTACTTC; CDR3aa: CASSLGGTVNYEQYF
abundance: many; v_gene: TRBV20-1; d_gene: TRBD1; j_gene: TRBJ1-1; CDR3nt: TGCAGTGCTAATGAGGGGGCGGCGAACACTGAAGCTTTCTTT; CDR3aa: CSANEGAANTEAFF
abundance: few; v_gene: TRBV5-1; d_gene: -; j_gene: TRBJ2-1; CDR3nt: TGCGCCAGCAGCTTGGCCGCAGATACTTACAATGAGCAGTTCTTC; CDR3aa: CASSLAADTYNEQFF
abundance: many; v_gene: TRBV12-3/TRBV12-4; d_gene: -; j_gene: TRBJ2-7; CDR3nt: TGTGCCAGCAGTTTGCGGTCCTACGAGCAGTACTTC; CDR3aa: CASSLRSYEQYF
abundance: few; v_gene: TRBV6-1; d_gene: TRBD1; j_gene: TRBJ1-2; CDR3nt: TGTGCCAGCAGCCCTACTCAGGGGGCCCTCTATGGCTACACCTTC; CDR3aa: CASSPTQGALYGYTF
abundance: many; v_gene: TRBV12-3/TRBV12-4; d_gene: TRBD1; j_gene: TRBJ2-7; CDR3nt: TGTGCCAGCAGTCCCCTTTACAGGGGGAGCGAGCAGTACTTC; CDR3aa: CASSPLYRGSEQYF
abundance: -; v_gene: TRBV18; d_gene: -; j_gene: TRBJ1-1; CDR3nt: TGTGCCAGCTCACCACGACAGGTGGCGAACACTGAAGCTTTCTTT; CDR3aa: CASSPRQVANTEAFF